One sample yielded the 30 T cell receptor beta chains listed below, sequenced in a study of T cell repertoires in MIS-A myocarditis. The method was immunoSEQ multiplex PCR; TCRdb's version includes in-frame clones alone and lacks a portion of them. The data hold more than 6,500 clones, with about four fifths observed a single time. The sample consisted of right inferior lung lobe tissue obtained at autopsy. The receptors come from a man between 18 and 29 years old with fulminant myocarditis from multisystem inflammatory syndrome in adults (MIS-A) after COVID-19.

The table lists this clone with a few counts. CDR3 in amino acids: CASSPQGYGYTF. The CDR3 DNA is TGTGCCAGCAGCCCACAGGGCTATGGCTACACCTTC. This chain joins TRBV28 and TRBJ1-2; a weak D match, TRBD1 (6 bases). Germline V lookup: CDR1 MDHEN, CDR2 SYDVKM. Trimming removed 6 bases at V and 4 bases at J, with 9 bases between. The CDR3 runs 12 residues.

The genes are TRBV2 and TRBJ2-3, with D maybe TRBD2 (5 bases). CDR3 length equals 16 residues. The germline V and J ends were trimmed by 6 bases and 4 bases, with 20 bases remaining between them. Germline CDR1 SNHLY, CDR2 FYNNEI. The CDR3 DNA reads as TGTGCCAGCAGCCCCGGTGCCGCGGGTGGGGCAGATACGCAGTATTTT. Translated, it gives CASSPGAAGGADTQYF.

This clone was seen more than once but under ten times. The rearrangement uses TRBV12-3 or TRBV12-4 and TRBJ1-3; D ambiguous. Trimming cost V 8 bases and J 0 bases, with 8 bases left between them. The CDR3 totals 13 residues. In DNA form, the CDR3 reads TGTGCCAGCGGACGGAACTCTGGAAACACCATATATTTT. It specifies CASGRNSGNTIYF.

This chain links TRBV4-2 with TRBJ2-3; D not resolved. Per the germline V gene, CDR1 is LGHNA and CDR2 is YNFKEQ. This CDR3 spans 11 amino acids. The V gene lost 3 bases and the J gene lost 5 bases, with 3 bases spanning the gap. This chain's CDR3 is CASSHGDTQYF. CDR3 nucleotides: TGTGCCAGCAGCCACGGAGATACGCAGTATTTT.

The rearrangement joins TRBV6-2 or TRBV6-3 to TRBJ1-6, with TRBD1 matching 7 bases. Germline-derived CDR1 and CDR2 are MNHEY and SVGEGT. With 4 bases clipped from V and 9 bases from J, the junction kept 9 bases outside the gene matches. The CDR3 has 15 residues. The CDR3 is CASSFPDRDVSPLHF. CDR3 bases: TGTGCCAGCAGTTTCCCCGACAGGGACGTTTCACCCCTCCACTTT.

The genes are TRBV5-1 and TRBJ2-7; no clear D gene. The CDR3 is 12 residues long. V was trimmed by 4 bases and J by 10 bases, leaving 15 bases between them. Per germline, CDR1 SGHRS and CDR2 YFSETQ. The chain's CDR3 is CASSPDNINQYF. The CDR3 nucleotides read TGCGCCAGCAGCCCGGATAATATCAACCAGTACTTC.

The gene calls are TRBV9 and TRBJ1-6; D not resolved. This CDR3 has 14 amino acids. The V end lost 0 bases, the J end lost 6 bases, and 7 bases lay between the germline ends. CDR1 SGDLS and CDR2 YYNGEE come from the germline V gene. The CDR3 region has the DNA TGTGCCAGCAGCGTAGAAGGACTTAATTCACCCCTCCACTTT. Encoded protein: CASSVEGLNSPLHF.

The chain has TRBV4-3 and TRBJ2-6; the D gene is possibly TRBD2 (5 bases). V was shortened by 1 base and J by 4 bases, with 8 bases between the two germline ends. This CDR3 has 15 residues. Per the germline V gene, CDR1 is LGHNA and CDR2 is YSLEER. CDR3 sequence reads: CASSQGLSGANVLTF. In DNA, the CDR3 is TGCGCCAGCAGCCAAGGACTATCCGGGGCCAACGTCCTGACTTTC.

This clone was counted only a few times. The chain links TRBV5-1 to TRBJ2-3, with D tentatively TRBD1 (5 bases). The length of the CDR3 is 15 residues. Germline V lookup: CDR1 SGHRS, CDR2 YFSETQ. Between the trimmed V and J ends, which lost 0 bases and 1 base, there was a span of 9 bases. The CDR3 region has the DNA TGCGCCAGCAGCTTGGGAGTCAGGGGCACAGATACGCAGTATTTT. It codes for CASSLGVRGTDTQYF.

The rearrangement links TRBV6-6 to TRBJ1-6; the D is unclear. V lost 3 bases and J 10 bases, leaving 13 bases between the germline ends. The CDR3 is made up of 14 amino acids. Looked up from germline, CDR1 is MNHNY and CDR2 is SVGAGI (reference sequence). The CDR3 spells CASSYGGYSSPLHF. The CDR3 coding sequence is TGTGCCAGCAGTTATGGCGGGTACAGCTCACCCCTCCACTTT.

The rearrangement uses TRBV11-3 and TRBJ2-3; TRBD1 aligns across 8 bases. Trimming removed 5 bases from V and 3 bases from J; junction bases left unmatched: 7. CDR3 size: 15 residues. Germline values: CDR1 SGHNT, CDR2 YENEEA. The CDR3 here is CASSARQGSTDTQYF. The DNA for the CDR3 is TGTGCCAGCAGCGCCAGACAGGGGAGTACAGATACGCAGTATTTT.

The V and J genes are TRBV28 and TRBJ1-2; D is unresolved. Per germline, CDR1 MDHEN and CDR2 SYDVKM. The CDR3 covers 14 residues. V shed 0 bases and J shed 4 bases, with 9 bases lying between them. The CDR3 here is CASSLWTMGYGYTF. CDR3 bases: TGTGCCAGCAGTTTATGGACAATGGGCTATGGCTACACCTTC.

The chain links TRBV5-4 to TRBJ1-1; no reliable D call. The CDR3 has 14 residues. Germline CDR1 is SGHNT and CDR2 is YYREEE (reference sequence). V dropped 0 bases and J dropped 1 base, with 7 bases sitting between them. CDR3: CASSLDNGNTEAFF. The CDR3 coding sequence is TGTGCCAGCAGCTTGGATAACGGGAACACTGAAGCTTTCTTT.

This sequence joins TRBV30 and TRBJ1-2; D is perhaps TRBD1 (5 bases). Germline V CDR1 and CDR2: GTSNPN, SVGIG (reference sequence). Trimming took off 3 bases at V and 4 bases at J, with 18 bases between the two ends. The CDR3 has 15 residues. The CDR3: CAWRESGWAVYGYTF. CDR3 DNA: TGTGCCTGGAGGGAATCAGGGTGGGCGGTCTATGGCTACACCTTC.

The chain uses TRBV7-9 and TRBJ1-6; no reliable D call. The length of the CDR3 is 17 residues. The V gene's germline CDR1 is SEHNR and CDR2 FQNEAQ (reference sequence). Trimming stripped 2 bases from V and 0 bases from J, with 11 bases between. The CDR3 DNA is TGTGCCAGCAGCTTACCCACCGGACGCTCCTATAATTCACCCCTCCACTTT. Its translation is CASSLPTGRSYNSPLHF.

The chain has TRBV30 and TRBJ1-6; D uncertain. The CDR3 covers 14 residues. The V gene's germline CDR1 is GTSNPN and CDR2 SVGIG (reference sequence). The ends were cut back, 1 base at V and 9 bases at J, with 13 bases in the middle. Here the CDR3 reads CAWSAAMELSPLHF. The CDR3 DNA follows: TGTGCCTGGAGTGCCGCAATGGAACTTTCACCCCTCCACTTT.

The V call is TRBV4-3, the J call TRBJ2-2; D is uncertain. The CDR3 is 16 amino acids. V lost 4 bases and J 0 bases, leaving 12 bases between the germline ends. The V gene's germline CDR1 is LGHNA and CDR2 YSLEER. CDR3 amino acids: CASSLEEFTNTGELFF. CDR3 sequence (DNA): TGCGCCAGCAGCCTAGAGGAATTTACGAACACCGGGGAGCTGTTTTTT.

The rearrangement uses TRBV28 and TRBJ1-2; D remains unclear. The ends were cut back, 6 bases at V and 4 bases at J, with 15 bases in the middle. CDR1 and CDR2 (germline): MDHEN, SYDVKM. The CDR3 totals 14 residues. CDR3 in amino acids: CASSPPGKAYGYTF. CDR3 nucleotides: TGTGCCAGCAGCCCCCCGGGGAAGGCCTATGGCTACACCTTC.

This clone is a singleton in its sample. This chain's CDR3 is CASSLSWRTEAFF. The CDR3 DNA sequence: TGTGCCAGCAGCTTATCATGGAGGACTGAAGCTTTCTTT. The gene calls are TRBV7-2 and TRBJ1-1; D not certain. CDR3 size: 13 residues. V lost 2 bases and J lost 5, with 9 bases in between. Germline CDR1 SGHTA, CDR2 FQGNSA.

The V call is TRBV4-2, the J call TRBJ2-3; unclear D gene. The ends were cut back, 2 bases at V and 4 bases at J, with 10 bases in the middle. Germline V gives CDR1 LGHNA, CDR2 YNFKEQ. This CDR3 comprises 14 residues. The CDR3 bases are TGTGCCAGCAGCCAACGTTCTTTGGCAGATACGCAGTATTTT. Residues: CASSQRSLADTQYF.

The chain carries TRBV2 and TRBJ1-1; 10 bases are shared with TRBD1. Germline lookup yields CDR1 SNHLY and CDR2 FYNNEI. The CDR3 runs to 14 residues. Trimming cost V 6 bases and J 7 bases; bases outside gene matches: 8. The CDR3 sequence: CASRRQGADIEAFF. The CDR3 nucleotides are TGTGCCAGCAGACGACAGGGGGCGGACATTGAAGCTTTCTTT. The full variable domain, in which reference TRBV2 and TRBJ1-1 provide the parts outside the CDR3, is EPEVTQTPSHQVTQMGQEVILRCVPISNHLYFYWYRQILGQKVEFLVSFYNNEISEKSEIFDDQFSVERPDGSNFTLKIRSTKLEDSAMYFCASRRQGADIEAFFGQGTRLTVV.

The rearrangement joins TRBV6-5 to TRBJ2-7; D tentatively reads TRBD1 or TRBD2 (7 bases each). Germline loops: CDR1 MNHEY, CDR2 SVGAGI. Trimming cost V 5 bases and J 5 bases, with 16 bases left between them. The CDR3 loop spans 14 amino acids. The CDR3 sequence is CASSTTGRDDEQYF. As DNA, the CDR3 is TGTGCCAGCAGTACGACAGGGAGGGACGACGAGCAGTACTTC.

The genes are TRBV2 and TRBJ2-3, with 7 nucleotides matching TRBD1. Germline V gene lookup returns CDR1 SNHLY and CDR2 FYNNEI. This CDR3 region has 18 residues. After removal of 10 bases from V and 3 bases from J, the junction contained 22 bases not matched to a gene. The CDR3 DNA reads TGTGCCACACAGGGGACGAGGGTACCCTCTTCTCGAACAGATACGCAGTATTTT. This translates into CATQGTRVPSSRTDTQYF.

The chain couples TRBV11-2 to TRBJ1-5; TRBD1 aligns across 7 bases. Germline assignment: CDR1 SGHAT and CDR2 FQNNGV. The CDR3 length is 16 residues. V gave up 1 base and J gave up 0 bases; unmatched junction bases: 3. The CDR3 DNA reads as TGTGCCAGCAGCTTAGTAGGGGGCACTAGCAATCAGCCCCAGCATTTT. Its translation: CASSLVGGTSNQPQHF.

This clone was seen once. The CDR3 DNA follows: TGCGCCAGCAGCTTCTGGACATCGCAAGAGACCCAGTACTTC. Amino acid sequence: CASSFWTSQETQYF. V and J are TRBV5-1 and TRBJ2-5; TRBD1 is a possible D gene (5 bases). The germline V and J ends were trimmed by 2 bases and 2 bases, with 10 bases remaining between them. The CDR3 consists of 14 residues. CDR1 is SGHRS, CDR2 YFSETQ, per germline.

The rearrangement joins TRBV5-8 to TRBJ1-5, with a weak D call TRBD1 (5 bases). The germline V gene encodes CDR1 SGHTS and CDR2 YDEGEE. V was shortened by 1 base and J by 2 bases, with 16 bases between the two germline ends. This CDR3 has 17 residues. The CDR3 protein is CASSLWSGTEGNQPQHF. CDR3 sequence (DNA): TGTGCCAGCAGCTTGTGGTCGGGGACGGAGGGCAATCAGCCCCAGCATTTT.

This clone was found once. The gene calls are TRBV6-5 and TRBJ1-2; D gene uncertain. The germline V and J ends were trimmed by 2 bases and 0 bases, with 4 bases remaining between them. This CDR3 contains 13 residues. CDR1 is MNHEY and CDR2 is SVGAGI in the germline V gene. The CDR3 loop reads CASSYDTNYGYTF. CDR3 coding DNA: TGTGCCAGCAGTTACGATACTAACTATGGCTACACCTTC.

This chain joins TRBV7-8 and TRBJ1-2; 7 positions match TRBD1. Trimming at V came to 4 bases and at J to 8 bases, leaving 7 bases not matched to a gene. The CDR3 has 13 residues. Germline values: CDR1 SGHVS, CDR2 FQNEAQ. Here the CDR3 DNA reads TGTGCCAGCAGCTCGACAGGGAGATCGGGCTACACCTTC. This sequence encodes CASSSTGRSGYTF.

The V call is TRBV11-2, the J call TRBJ1-1; unclear D gene. Trimming shortened V by 5 bases and J by 11 bases, and 12 bases separated the two germline ends. Germline V lookup: CDR1 SGHAT, CDR2 FQNNGV. The CDR3 has 11 amino acids. The CDR3 DNA reads TGTGCCAGCAGCGTCGGCCCGGGGGCTTTCTTT. Residues: CASSVGPGAFF.

V usage is TRBV27 and J usage is TRBJ2-5, with D possibly TRBD2 on 6 matching bases. This CDR3 is built from 14 residues. Trimming removed 8 bases from V and 1 base from J, with 14 bases in between. Germline V gene lookup returns CDR1 MNHEY and CDR2 SMNVEV (reference sequence). CDR3 nucleotide sequence: TGTGCCAGCTCCCCCCGACTAGTCCAAGAGACCCAGTACTTC. Its translation is CASSPRLVQETQYF.